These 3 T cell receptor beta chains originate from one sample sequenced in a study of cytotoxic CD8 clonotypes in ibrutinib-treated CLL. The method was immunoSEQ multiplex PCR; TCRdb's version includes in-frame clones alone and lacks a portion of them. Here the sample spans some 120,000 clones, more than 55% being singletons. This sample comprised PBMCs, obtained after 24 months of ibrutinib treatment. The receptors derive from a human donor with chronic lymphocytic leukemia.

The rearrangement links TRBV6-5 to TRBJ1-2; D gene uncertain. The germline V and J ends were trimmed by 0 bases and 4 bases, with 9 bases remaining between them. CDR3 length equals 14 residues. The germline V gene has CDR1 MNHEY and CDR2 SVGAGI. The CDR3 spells CASSYSSQAYGYTF. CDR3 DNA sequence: TGTGCCAGCAGTTACTCGAGCCAGGCCTATGGCTACACCTTC.

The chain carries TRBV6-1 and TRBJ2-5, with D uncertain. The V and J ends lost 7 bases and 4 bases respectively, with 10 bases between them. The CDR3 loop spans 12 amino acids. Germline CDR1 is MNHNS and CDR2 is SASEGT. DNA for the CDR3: TGTGCCAGCACCCCTCGTGGAGAGACCCAGTACTTC. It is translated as CASTPRGETQYF.

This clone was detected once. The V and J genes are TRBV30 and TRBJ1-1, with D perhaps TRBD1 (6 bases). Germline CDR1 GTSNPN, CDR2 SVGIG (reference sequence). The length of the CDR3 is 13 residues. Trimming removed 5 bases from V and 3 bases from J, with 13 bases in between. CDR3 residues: CAWVGHAHTEAFF. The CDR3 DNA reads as TGTGCCTGGGTGGGACATGCTCACACTGAAGCTTTCTTT.